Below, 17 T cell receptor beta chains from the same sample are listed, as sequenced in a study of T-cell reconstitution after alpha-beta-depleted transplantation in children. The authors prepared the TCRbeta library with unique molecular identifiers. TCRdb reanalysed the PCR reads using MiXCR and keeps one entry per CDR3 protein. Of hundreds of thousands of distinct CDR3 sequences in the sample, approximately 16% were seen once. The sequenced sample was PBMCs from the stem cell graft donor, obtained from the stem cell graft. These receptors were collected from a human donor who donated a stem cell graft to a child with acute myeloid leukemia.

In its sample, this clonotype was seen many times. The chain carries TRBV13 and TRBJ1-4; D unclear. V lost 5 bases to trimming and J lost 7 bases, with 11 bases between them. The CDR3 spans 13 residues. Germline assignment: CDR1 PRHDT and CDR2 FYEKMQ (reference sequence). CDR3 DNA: TGTGCCAGCAGCGGACGAAAAGGTGAAAAACTGTTTTTT. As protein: CASSGRKGEKLFF.

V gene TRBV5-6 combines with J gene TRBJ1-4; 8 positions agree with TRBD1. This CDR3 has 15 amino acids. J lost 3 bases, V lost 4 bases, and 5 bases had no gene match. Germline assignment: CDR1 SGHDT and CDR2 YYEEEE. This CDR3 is CASSDTGGANEKLFF. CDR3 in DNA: TGTGCCAGCAGCGACACAGGGGGAGCTAATGAAAAACTGTTTTTT.

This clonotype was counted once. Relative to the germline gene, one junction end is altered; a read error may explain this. In DNA form, the CDR3 reads TGCTGTGCTAGAGATGTTGAAACTAGCGGGGGCCGTAGGGTGCAGTTCTTC. Encoded protein: CCARDVETSGGRRVQFF. This chain connects TRBV20-1 to TRBJ2-1, with 11 bases that match TRBD2. Germline loops: CDR1 DFQATT, CDR2 SNEGSKA (reference sequence). This CDR3 has 17 residues.

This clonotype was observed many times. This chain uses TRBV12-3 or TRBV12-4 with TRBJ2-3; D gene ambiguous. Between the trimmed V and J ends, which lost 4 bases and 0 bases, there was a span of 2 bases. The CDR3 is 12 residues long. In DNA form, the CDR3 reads TGTGCCAGCAGTTACAGCACAGATACGCAGTATTTT. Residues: CASSYSTDTQYF.

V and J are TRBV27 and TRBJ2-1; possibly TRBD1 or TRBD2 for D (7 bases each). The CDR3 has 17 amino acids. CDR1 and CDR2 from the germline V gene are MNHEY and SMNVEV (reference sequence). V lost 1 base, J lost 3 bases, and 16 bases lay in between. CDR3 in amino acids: CASSLYRQGGFYNEQFF. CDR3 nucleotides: TGTGCCAGCAGTTTATATAGACAGGGAGGGTTCTACAATGAGCAGTTCTTC.

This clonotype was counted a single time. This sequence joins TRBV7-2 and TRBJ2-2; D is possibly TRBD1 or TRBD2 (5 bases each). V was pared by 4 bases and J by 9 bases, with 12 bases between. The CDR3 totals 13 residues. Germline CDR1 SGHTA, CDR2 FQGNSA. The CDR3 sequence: CASSSWGSRELFF. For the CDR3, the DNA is TGTGCCAGCAGCTCTTGGGGGAGTAGGGAGCTGTTTTTT.

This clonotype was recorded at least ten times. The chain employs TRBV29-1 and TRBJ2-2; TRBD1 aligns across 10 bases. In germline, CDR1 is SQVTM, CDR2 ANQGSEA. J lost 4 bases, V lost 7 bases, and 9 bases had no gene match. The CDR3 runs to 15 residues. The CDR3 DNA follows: TGCAGCGGCTGGGACAGGGGCGAGGGCACCGGGGAGCTGTTTTTT. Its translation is CSGWDRGEGTGELFF.

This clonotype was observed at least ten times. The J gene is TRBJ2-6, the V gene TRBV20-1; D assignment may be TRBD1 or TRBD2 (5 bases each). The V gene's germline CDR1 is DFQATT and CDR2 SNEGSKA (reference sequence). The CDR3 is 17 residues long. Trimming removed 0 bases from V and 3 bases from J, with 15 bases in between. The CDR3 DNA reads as TGCAGTGCTAGAGATCTTGTCGGGGCCTTTGGGGCCAACGTCCTGACTTTC. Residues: CSARDLVGAFGANVLTF.

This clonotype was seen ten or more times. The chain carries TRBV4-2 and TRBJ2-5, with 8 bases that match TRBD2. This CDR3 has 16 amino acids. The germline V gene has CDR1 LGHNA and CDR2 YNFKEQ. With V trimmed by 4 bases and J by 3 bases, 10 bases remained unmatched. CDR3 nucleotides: TGTGCCAGCAGCCCATCGCCCTCAGCGGGGGAAGAGACCCAGTACTTC. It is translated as CASSPSPSAGEETQYF.

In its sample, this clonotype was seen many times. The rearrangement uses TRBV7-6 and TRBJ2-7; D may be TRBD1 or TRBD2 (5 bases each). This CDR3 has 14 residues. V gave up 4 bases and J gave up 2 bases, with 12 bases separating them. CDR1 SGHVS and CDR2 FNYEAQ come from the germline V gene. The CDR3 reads CASSSGPDAYEQYF. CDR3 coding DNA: TGTGCCAGCAGCTCGGGGCCCGACGCCTACGAGCAGTACTTC.

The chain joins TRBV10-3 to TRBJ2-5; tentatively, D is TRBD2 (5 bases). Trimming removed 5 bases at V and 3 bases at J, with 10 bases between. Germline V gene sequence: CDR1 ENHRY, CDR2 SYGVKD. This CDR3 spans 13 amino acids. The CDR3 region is CAISSTGEETQYF. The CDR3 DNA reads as TGTGCCATCAGTTCAACCGGGGAAGAGACCCAGTACTTC.

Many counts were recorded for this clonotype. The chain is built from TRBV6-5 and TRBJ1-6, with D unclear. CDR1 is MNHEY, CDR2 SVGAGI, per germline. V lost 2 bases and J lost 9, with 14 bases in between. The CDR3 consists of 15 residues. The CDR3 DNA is TGTGCCAGCAGTTACGACGCGGATCCAGGTTCACCCCTCCACTTT. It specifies CASSYDADPGSPLHF.

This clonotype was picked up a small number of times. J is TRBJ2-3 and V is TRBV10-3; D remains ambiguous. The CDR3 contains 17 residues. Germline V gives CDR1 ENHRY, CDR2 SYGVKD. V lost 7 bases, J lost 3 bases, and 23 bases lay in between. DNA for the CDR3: TGTGCCATCACCCAAAGTGTCCATAACCGAGGTACAGATACGCAGTATTTT. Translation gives CAITQSVHNRGTDTQYF.

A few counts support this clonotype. DNA of the CDR3: TGTGCCAGCAGACTGACAGGAGTTAACTATGGCTACACCTTC. Translating gives CASRLTGVNYGYTF. This sequence joins TRBV6-1 and TRBJ1-2, with D possibly TRBD1 on 6 matching bases. V lost 6 bases, J lost 1 base, and 12 bases lay in between. Germline CDR1 is MNHNS and CDR2 is SASEGT. This CDR3 spans 14 amino acids.

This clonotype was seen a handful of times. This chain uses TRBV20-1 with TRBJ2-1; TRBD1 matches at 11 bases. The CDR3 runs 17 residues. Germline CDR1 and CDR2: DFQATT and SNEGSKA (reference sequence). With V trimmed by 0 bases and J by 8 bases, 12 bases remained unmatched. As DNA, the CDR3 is TGCAGTGCTAGAGATAGGGACGGGACAGGGGGTTGGGATGAGCAGTTCTTC. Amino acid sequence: CSARDRDGTGGWDEQFF.

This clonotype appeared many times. CDR3 in amino acids: CSVEAQGGYTF. For the CDR3, the DNA is TGCAGCGTTGAAGCACAAGGTGGCTACACCTTC. J is TRBJ1-2 and V is TRBV29-1, with D uncertain. CDR3 length equals 11 residues. CDR1 and CDR2 from the germline V gene are SQVTM and ANQGSEA. V lost 1 base, J lost 7 bases, and 7 bases lay in between.

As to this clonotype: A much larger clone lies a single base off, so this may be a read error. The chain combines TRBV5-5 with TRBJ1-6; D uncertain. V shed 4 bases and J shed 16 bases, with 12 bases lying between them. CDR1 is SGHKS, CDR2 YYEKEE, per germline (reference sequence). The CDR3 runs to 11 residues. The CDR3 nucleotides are TGTGCCAGCAGCCTGAACGAGGCACTCCACTTT. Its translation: CASSLNEALHF.